This TCR beta chain was retrieved from a study of blood T cell repertoires in COVID-19 (dated by TCRdb to the early 2020s). Notes on the research overall: Samples covering the acute and convalescent phases of COVID-19 were provided by collaborators in the United States, Italy and Spain. The material from the prospective study consisted of cDNA or gDNA derived from T cells, B-cell-depleted T cells, or PBMCs. Deeply sampled blood TCRbeta repertoires from subjects exposed to, actively infected with, or recovered from COVID-19 were included in the dataset. The repertoires were released in a freely available public database meant as a resource for research on the immune response to SARS-CoV-2. The samples were drawn from the first 160 participants of the ongoing ImmuneRACE study and from 950 to 1,500 subjects provided by 6 global collaborators. A de-identified subject ID, COVID-19 status, age in years and sex were almost always included in the sample metadata. Where available, HLA class I and class II types were obtained from metadata supplied by the sample provider rather than from assay-based typing.

The immunoSEQ Assay, a bias-controlled multiplex PCR, was used to amplify TCRbeta CDR3 regions from genomic DNA. In the original analysis: Within the assay, amplification of reference gene primers was used to estimate how many nucleated cells each sample contained. Sequence reads were collapsed and filtered to measure the absolute abundance of every unique TCRbeta CDR3 rearrangement. Productive Simpson clonality was computed per sample as the square root of Simpson's diversity index over productive rearrangements. TCRdb obtained this table from immuneACCESS and retained in-frame rearrangements with V and J assigned. These tables miss some clones; where compared with another copy, unresolved V genes account for less than half of the shortfall, and the remainder is unexplained. V and J calls and clone size are given by that table; D and trimming were obtained from the DNA. This sample gives around 62,000 clones in total; roughly 85% of them show up just once. 20% to 25% of the sample goes to the ten largest clones.

The investigation overall reported the following: The amount of clinical and demographic metadata varied by source and participant and was provided uncurated.

Counted from cysteine to phenylalanine, this CDR3 has 18 amino acids. Only CDR3 DNA is held: 54 bases, read in frame from base 1. Sequences MRHNA (CDR1) and SNTAGT (CDR2) are obtained from the germline V gene. V is pruned by 3 bases and J by 1 base, leaving 14 bases of the junction without a gene match. About this clone itself: No antigen is known for it. No per-base quality is available; no much larger clone lies one base away.

The collaborating institutions used their own protocols to collect whole blood in K2EDTA tubes. For TCRbeta analysis, collaborator samples were shipped as frozen whole blood, as isolated PBMCs, or as DNA extracted from either sample type. The sequenced sample consisted of peripheral blood. Recombination connected TRBV6-4 to TRBJ2-5; a stretch of 7 junction bases matches TRBD2. The TCR was taken from a man aged 50-60 years with acute or convalescent COVID-19. The encoded CDR3 is CASSEVDGSGVLQETQYF. DNA sequence: TGTGCCAGCAGTGAAGTAGATGGGAGCGGGGTCCTCCAAGAGACCCAGTACTTC.